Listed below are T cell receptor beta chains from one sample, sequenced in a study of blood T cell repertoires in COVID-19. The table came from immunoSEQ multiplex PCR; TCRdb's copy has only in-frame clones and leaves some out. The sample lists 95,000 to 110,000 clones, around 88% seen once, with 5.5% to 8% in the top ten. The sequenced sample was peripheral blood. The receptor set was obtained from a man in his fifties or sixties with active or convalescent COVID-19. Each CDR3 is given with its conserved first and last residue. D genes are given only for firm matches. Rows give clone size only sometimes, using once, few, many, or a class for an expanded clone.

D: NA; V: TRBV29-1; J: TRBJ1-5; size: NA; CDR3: CSVPGDTGNQPQHF; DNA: TGCAGCGTTCCGGGCGACACGGGGAATCAGCCCCAGCATTTT
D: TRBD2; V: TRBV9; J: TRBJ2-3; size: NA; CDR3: CASSPTSGSTDTQYF; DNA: TGTGCCAGCAGCCCTACTAGCGGGAGCACAGATACGCAGTATTTT
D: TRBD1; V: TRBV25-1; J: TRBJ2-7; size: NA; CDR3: CASSGTGYYEQYF; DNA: TGTGCCAGCAGTGGGACAGGTTACTACGAGCAGTACTTC
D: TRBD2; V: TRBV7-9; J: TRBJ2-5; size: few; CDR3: CASSLGVLAGNEETQYF; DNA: TGTGCCAGCAGCTTAGGGGTATTAGCGGGAAACGAGGAGACCCAGTACTTC
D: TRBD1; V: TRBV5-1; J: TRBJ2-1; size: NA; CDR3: CASSPRTGLVNEQFF; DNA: TGCGCCAGCAGCCCGAGGACAGGGCTGGTCAATGAGCAGTTCTTC
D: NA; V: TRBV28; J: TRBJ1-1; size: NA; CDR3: CASMGLLNTEAFF; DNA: TGTGCCAGCATGGGACTACTGAACACTGAAGCTTTCTTT
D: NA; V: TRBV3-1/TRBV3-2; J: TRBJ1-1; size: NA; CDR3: CASSQGMGAFGTEAFF; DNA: TGTGCCAGCAGCCAAGGCATGGGGGCCTTTGGCACTGAAGCTTTCTTT
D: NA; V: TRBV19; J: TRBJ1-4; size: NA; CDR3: CASRGASRNEKLFF; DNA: TGTGCCAGTAGAGGGGCCTCCCGAAATGAAAAACTGTTTTTT
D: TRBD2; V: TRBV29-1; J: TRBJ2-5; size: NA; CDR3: CSSRTSGTETQYF; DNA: TGCAGCTCCAGGACTAGCGGGACAGAGACCCAGTACTTC
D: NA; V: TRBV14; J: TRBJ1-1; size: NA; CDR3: CASSQEWGRGEAFF; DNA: TGTGCCAGCAGCCAAGAATGGGGGAGGGGGGAAGCTTTCTTT
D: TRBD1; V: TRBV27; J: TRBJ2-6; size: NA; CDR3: CASSLNRGSPGANVLTF; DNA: TGTGCCAGCAGTTTGAACAGGGGATCGCCTGGGGCCAACGTCCTGACTTTC
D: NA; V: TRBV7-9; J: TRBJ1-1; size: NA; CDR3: CASSLLPQNTEAFF; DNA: TGTGCCAGCAGCTTACTACCCCAGAACACTGAAGCTTTCTTT
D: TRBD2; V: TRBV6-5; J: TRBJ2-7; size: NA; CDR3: CASTSGTLWDEQYF; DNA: TGTGCCAGCACTAGCGGGACCCTCTGGGACGAGCAGTACTTC
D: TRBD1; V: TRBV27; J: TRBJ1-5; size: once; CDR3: CASSSGTGVGQPQHF; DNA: TGTGCCAGCAGTTCCGGGACAGGGGTAGGTCAGCCCCAGCATTTT
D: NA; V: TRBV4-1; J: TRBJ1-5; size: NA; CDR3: CASSQQGFGQPQHF; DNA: TGCGCCAGCAGCCAACAGGGTTTCGGTCAGCCCCAGCATTTT
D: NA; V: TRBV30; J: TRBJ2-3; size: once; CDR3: CAWTTGSTDTQYF; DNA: TGTGCCTGGACTACGGGTAGCACAGATACGCAGTATTTT
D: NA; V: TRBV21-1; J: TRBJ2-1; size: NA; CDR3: CASSKRATSGKNYNEQFF; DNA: TGTGCCAGCAGCAAAAGGGCGACTAGCGGTAAAAACTACAATGAGCAGTTCTTC
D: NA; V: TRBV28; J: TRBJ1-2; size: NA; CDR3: CASSQVYYGYTF; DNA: TGTGCCAGCAGTCAGGTTTACTATGGCTACACCTTC
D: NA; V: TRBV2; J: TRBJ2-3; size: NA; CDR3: CASRPGGPDTQYF; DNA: TGTGCCAGCAGGCCCGGGGGGCCAGATACGCAGTATTTT
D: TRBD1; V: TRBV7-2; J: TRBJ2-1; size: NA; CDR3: CASSLIWTGAYNEQFF; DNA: TGTGCCAGCAGCTTAATCTGGACAGGGGCCTACAATGAGCAGTTCTTC
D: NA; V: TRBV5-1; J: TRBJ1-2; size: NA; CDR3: CASSLAESGPLGYTF; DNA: TGCGCCAGCAGCTTGGCCGAGTCAGGGCCATTAGGCTACACCTTC
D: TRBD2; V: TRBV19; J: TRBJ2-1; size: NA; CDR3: CASSGLAGEANEQFF; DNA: TGTGCCAGTAGCGGCCTAGCGGGAGAAGCCAATGAGCAGTTCTTC
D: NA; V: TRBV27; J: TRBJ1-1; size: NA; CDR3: CASSLIPTGETEAFF; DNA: TGTGCCAGCAGCCTCATCCCGACGGGAGAGACTGAAGCTTTCTTT
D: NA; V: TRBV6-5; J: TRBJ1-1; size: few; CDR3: CASSSGFNTEAFF; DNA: TGTGCCAGCAGTTCAGGGTTTAACACTGAAGCTTTCTTT
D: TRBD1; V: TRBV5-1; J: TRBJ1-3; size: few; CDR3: CASSWGTGAGSGNTIYF; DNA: TGCGCCAGCAGCTGGGGGACAGGAGCGGGTTCTGGAAACACCATATATTTT
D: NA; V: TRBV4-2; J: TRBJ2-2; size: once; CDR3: CASSRQDSDTGELFF; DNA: TGTGCCAGCAGCCGACAGGACTCCGACACCGGGGAGCTGTTTTTT
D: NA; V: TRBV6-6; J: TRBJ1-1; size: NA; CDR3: CASRARENTEAFF; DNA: TGTGCCAGCAGGGCTCGGGAAAACACTGAAGCTTTCTTT
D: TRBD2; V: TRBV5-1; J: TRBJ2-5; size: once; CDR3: CASQGLAGVETQYF; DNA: TGCGCCTCTCAGGGACTAGCGGGAGTCGAGACCCAGTACTTC
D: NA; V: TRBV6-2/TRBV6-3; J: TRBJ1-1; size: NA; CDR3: CASSPSWGGTEAFF; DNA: TGTGCCAGCAGTCCGTCCTGGGGGGGCACTGAAGCTTTCTTT
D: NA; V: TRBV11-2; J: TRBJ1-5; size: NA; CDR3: CASSLNSDKPQHF; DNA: TGTGCCAGCAGCTTAAATTCAGACAAGCCCCAGCATTTT
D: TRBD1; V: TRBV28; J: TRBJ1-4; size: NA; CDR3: CAIQYRGINEKLFF; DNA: TGTGCCATCCAATACAGGGGGATTAATGAAAAACTGTTTTTT
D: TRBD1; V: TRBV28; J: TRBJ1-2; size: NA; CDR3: CASSLARGPGYTF; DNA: TGTGCCAGCAGTTTGGCCAGGGGGCCTGGCTACACCTTC
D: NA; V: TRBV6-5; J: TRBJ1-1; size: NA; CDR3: CASSLQGATEAFF; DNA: TGTGCCAGCAGCCTCCAGGGTGCCACTGAAGCTTTCTTT
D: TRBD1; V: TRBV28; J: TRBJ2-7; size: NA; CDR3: CASSLTGGPYEQYF; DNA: TGTGCCAGCAGTTTGACAGGGGGCCCCTACGAGCAGTACTTC
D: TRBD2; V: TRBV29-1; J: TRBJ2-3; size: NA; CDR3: CSALAGPDTQYF; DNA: TGCAGCGCTCTAGCGGGACCAGATACGCAGTATTTT
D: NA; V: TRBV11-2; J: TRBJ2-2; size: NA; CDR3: CASRQLRRVGRAVGELFF; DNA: TGTGCCAGCAGACAACTACGGCGGGTGGGAAGGGCCGTCGGGGAGCTGTTTTTT
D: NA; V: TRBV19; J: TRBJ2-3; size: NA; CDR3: CASSDRTLADTQYF; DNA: TGTGCCAGTAGCGACAGGACATTGGCGGATACGCAGTATTTT
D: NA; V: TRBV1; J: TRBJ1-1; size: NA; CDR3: CTSSPGTKSRCPENTEAFF; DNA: TGCACCAGCAGCCCAGGAACCAAGTCCCGTTGTCCGGAGAACACTGAAGCTTTCTTT
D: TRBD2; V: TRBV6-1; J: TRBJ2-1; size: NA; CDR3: CASSEGLAGGIGYNEQFF; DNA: TGTGCCAGCAGTGAGGGACTAGCGGGAGGGATAGGTTACAATGAGCAGTTCTTC
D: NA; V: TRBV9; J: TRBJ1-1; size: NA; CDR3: CASSHRDTEAFF; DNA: TGTGCCAGCAGCCACCGGGACACTGAAGCTTTCTTT
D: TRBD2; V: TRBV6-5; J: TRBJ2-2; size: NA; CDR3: CASSYSSGRVAGELFF; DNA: TGTGCCAGCAGTTACTCGAGCGGGAGGGTGGCCGGGGAGCTGTTTTTT
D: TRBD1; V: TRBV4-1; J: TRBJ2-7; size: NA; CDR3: CASSRGTDYEQYF; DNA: TGCGCCAGCAGCCGAGGGACAGACTACGAGCAGTACTTC
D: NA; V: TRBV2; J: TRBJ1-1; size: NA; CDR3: CASTSIIGDTSNTEAFF; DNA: TGTGCCAGCACCTCGATAATAGGGGACACCTCGAACACTGAAGCTTTCTTT
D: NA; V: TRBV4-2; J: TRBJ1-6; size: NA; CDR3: CASSQGRGAPGSPLHF; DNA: TGTGCCAGCAGCCAAGGGCGGGGGGCGCCGGGTTCACCCCTCCACTTT
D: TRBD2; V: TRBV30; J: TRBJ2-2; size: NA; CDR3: CAWSVSGGPVLFVTGELFF; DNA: TGTGCCTGGAGTGTTTCGGGAGGGCCCGTTTTGTTTGTCACCGGGGAGCTGTTTTTT
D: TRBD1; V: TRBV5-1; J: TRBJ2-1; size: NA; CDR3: CASSSSSPGQSYNEQFF; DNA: TGCGCCAGCAGCTCATCTTCTCCGGGACAGTCATACAATGAGCAGTTCTTC
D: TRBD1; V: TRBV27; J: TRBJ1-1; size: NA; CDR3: CASRTGVMNTEAFF; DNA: TGTGCCAGCAGGACAGGGGTCATGAACACTGAAGCTTTCTTT
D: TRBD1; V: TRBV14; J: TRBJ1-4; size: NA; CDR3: CASSLGGTGGREKLFF; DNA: TGTGCCAGCAGCTTGGGCGGTACAGGGGGAAGGGAAAAACTGTTTTTT
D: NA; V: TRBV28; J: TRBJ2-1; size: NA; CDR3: CASSENSNEQFF; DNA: TGTGCCAGCAGCGAGAACTCTAATGAGCAGTTCTTC
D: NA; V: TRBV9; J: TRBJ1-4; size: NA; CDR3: CASSVNAGYTNEKLFF; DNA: TGTGCCAGCAGCGTAAACGCGGGGTACACTAATGAAAAACTGTTTTTT